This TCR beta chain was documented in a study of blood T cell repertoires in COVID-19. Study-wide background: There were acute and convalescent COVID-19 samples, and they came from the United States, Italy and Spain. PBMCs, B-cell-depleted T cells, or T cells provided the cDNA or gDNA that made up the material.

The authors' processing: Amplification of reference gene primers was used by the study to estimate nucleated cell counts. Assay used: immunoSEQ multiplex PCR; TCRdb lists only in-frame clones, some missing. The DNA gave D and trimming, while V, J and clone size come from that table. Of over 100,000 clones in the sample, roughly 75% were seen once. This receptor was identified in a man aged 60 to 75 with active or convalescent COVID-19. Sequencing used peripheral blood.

The CDR3 DNA sequence: TGTGCCAGCAGTTTAAGGTACCAGGTCGCCCCAGCAGATACGCAGTATTTT. This gives the protein CASSLRYQVAPADTQYF. The chain joins TRBV28 to TRBJ2-3; the D is unclear. The CDR3 loop spans 17 amino acids. Trimming shortened V by 2 bases and J by 4 bases, and 19 bases separated the two germline ends. CDR1 MDHEN and CDR2 SYDVKM come from the germline V gene. The full variable domain, completed using reference TRBV28 and TRBJ2-3, is DVKVTQSSRYLVKRTGEKVFLECVQDMDHENMFWYRQDPGLGLRLIYFSYDVKMKEKGDIPEGYSVSREKKERFSLILESASTNQTSMYLCASSLRYQVAPADTQYFGPGTRLTVL.